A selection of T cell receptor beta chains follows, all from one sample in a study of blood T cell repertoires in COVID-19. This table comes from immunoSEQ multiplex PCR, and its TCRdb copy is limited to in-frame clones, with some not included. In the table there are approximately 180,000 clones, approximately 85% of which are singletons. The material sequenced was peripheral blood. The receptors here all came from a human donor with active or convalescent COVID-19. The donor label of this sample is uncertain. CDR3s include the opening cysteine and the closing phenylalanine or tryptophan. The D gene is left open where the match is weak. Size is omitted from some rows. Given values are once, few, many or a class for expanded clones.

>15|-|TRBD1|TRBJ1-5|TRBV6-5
TGTGCCAGCAAGGGGACAGGAGGGGTGAATCAGCCCCAGCATTTT
CASKGTGGVNQPQHF
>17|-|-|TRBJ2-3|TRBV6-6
TGTGCCAGCAGTCTGATTGGGACTCCCTCTGAGAAAGATACGCAGTATTTT
CASSLIGTPSEKDTQYF
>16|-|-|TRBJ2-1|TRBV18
TGTGCCAGCTCACCACCCGTGGTGAGCTCCTACAATGAGCAGTTCTTC
CASSPPVVSSYNEQFF
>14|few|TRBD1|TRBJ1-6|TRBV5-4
TGTGCCAGCAGCCGGACAGGGGATAGGTCACCCCTCCACTTT
CASSRTGDRSPLHF
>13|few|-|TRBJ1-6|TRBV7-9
TGTGCCAGCAGCTCGGGGGGAAATTCACCCCTCCACTTT
CASSSGGNSPLHF
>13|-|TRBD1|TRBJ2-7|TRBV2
TGTGCCAGGGGGACAGGGGGCCCCTACGAGCAGTACTTC
CARGTGGPYEQYF
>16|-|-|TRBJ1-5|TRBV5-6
TGTGCCAGCAGTCTCCGGGACTCAGGTTCAAATCAGCCCCAGCATTTT
CASSLRDSGSNQPQHF
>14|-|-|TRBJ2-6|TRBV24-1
TGTGCCACCAGTCCGGGGTCTGGGGCCAACGTCCTGACTTTC
CATSPGSGANVLTF
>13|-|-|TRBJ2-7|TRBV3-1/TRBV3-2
TGTGCCAGCAGCCTCAATAGCGGAATCGAGCAGTACTTC
CASSLNSGIEQYF
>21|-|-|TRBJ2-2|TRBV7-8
TGTGCCAGCAGCTTAGTCCTGATTATTGGTGGAGGGGGCATCCGGGGCGGGGAGCTGTTTTTT
CASSLVLIIGGGGIRGGELFF
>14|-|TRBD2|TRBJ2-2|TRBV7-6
TGTGCCAGCAGCCAAATGGGACTACCCGGGGAGCTGTTTTTT
CASSQMGLPGELFF
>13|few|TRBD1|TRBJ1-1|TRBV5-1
TGCGCCAGCAGGCCGACAGGGAGCACTGAAGCTTTCTTT
CASRPTGSTEAFF
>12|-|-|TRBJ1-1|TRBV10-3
TGTGCCATCAGCAGGATGAACACTGAAGCTTTCTTT
CAISRMNTEAFF
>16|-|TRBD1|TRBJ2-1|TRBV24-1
TGTGCCACCAGCGAGACCCCGGGACAGGGGGCGGATGAGCAGTTCTTC
CATSETPGQGADEQFF
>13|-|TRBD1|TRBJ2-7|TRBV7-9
TGTGCCAGCAGCTTAGCGGACAGGGCAAAGCAGTACTTC
CASSLADRAKQYF
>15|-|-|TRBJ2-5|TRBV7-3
TGTGCCAGCAGCCCCCAGGCGGGGGCAGGAGAGACCCAGTACTTC
CASSPQAGAGETQYF
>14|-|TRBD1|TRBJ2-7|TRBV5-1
TGCGCCAGCAGCTTGGCGCAGGGGGCCTACGAGCAGTACTTC
CASSLAQGAYEQYF
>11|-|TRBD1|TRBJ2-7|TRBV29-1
TGCAGCGTTCTCTGGGACAGAGAGCAGTACTTC
CSVLWDREQYF
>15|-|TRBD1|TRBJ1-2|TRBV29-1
TGCAGCGTTCCAGGACAGGGGGCGCGAGTGGCTGGCTACACCTTC
CSVPGQGARVAGYTF
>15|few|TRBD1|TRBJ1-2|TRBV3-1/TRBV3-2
TGTGCCAGCAGCCAAGATTTAGACAGGGGCCATGGCTACACCTTC
CASSQDLDRGHGYTF
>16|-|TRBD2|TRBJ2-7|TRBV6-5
TGTGCCAGCAGTTACGGGGCGGGAGGGCGAGGCTACGAGCAGTACTTC
CASSYGAGGRGYEQYF
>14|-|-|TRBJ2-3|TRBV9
TGTGCCAGCAGCGTAGGGAGTCGCACAGATACGCAGTATTTT
CASSVGSRTDTQYF
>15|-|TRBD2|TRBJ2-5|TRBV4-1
TGCGCCAGCAGCCAGACAGAGCGGGAGGTCGAGACCCAGTACTTC
CASSQTEREVETQYF
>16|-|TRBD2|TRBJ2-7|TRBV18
TGTGCCAGCTCACCAGGCGCGGGGGGGTTGGGCTACGAGCAGTACTTC
CASSPGAGGLGYEQYF
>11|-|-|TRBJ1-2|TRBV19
TGTGCCAGCTGCCGGGGGAATGGCTACACCTTC
CASCRGNGYTF
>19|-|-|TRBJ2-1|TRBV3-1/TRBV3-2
TGTGCCAGCAGCCAAGGGGGAGCGGGCTTCCGCAGCTCCTACAATGAGCAGTTCTTC
CASSQGGAGFRSSYNEQFF
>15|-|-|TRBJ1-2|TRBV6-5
TGTGCCAGCAGTTACTCGGCAGGGTGGGACTATGGCTACACCTTC
CASSYSAGWDYGYTF
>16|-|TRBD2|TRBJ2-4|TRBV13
TGTGCCAGCAGCCCACCGGGACTAGCGGGAGATAACATTCAGTACTTC
CASSPPGLAGDNIQYF